These 23 T cell receptor beta chains were all obtained from the same sample, sequenced in a study of CD8 T cell repertoires and HIV-1 epitope variants. The data were produced by immunoSEQ multiplex PCR, yet TCRdb's version contains in-frame clones alone and is incomplete. The table shows over 4,500 clones, with roughly three fifths occurring only once. These receptors' targets are unknown. Source material: cultured CD8+ T cells derived from PBMCs. These TCRs come from a male donor with HIV.

The chain carries TRBV9 and TRBJ2-2; D unresolved. Germline CDR1 reads SGDLS; CDR2 reads YYNGEE. Trimming removed 2 bases from V and 4 bases from J, with 12 bases in between. The CDR3 length is 15 residues. The chain's CDR3 is CASSVYGSSTGELFF. CDR3 sequence (DNA): TGTGCCAGCAGCGTCTATGGGTCGAGCACCGGGGAGCTGTTTTTT.

This rearrangement joins TRBV27 to TRBJ1-3; D is unclear. The CDR3 runs to 13 residues. V shed 6 bases and J shed 7 bases, with 13 bases lying between them. The germline V gene has CDR1 MNHEY and CDR2 SMNVEV (reference sequence). CDR3 coding DNA: TGTGCCAGCAGGGACCGTCCAAGGAACACCATATATTTT. Its protein product is CASRDRPRNTIYF.

This clone was counted between two and nine times. The rearrangement uses TRBV7-9 and TRBJ1-2; D possibly corresponds to TRBD1 (5 bases). V was pared by 3 bases and J by 2 bases, with 10 bases between. Germline V gives CDR1 SEHNR, CDR2 FQNEAQ (reference sequence). The CDR3 consists of 14 residues. The CDR3 protein is CASSFGDANYGYTF. The DNA of the CDR3 is TGTGCCAGCAGCTTTGGGGACGCCAACTATGGCTACACCTTC.

This clone came up a few times. This rearrangement joins TRBV7-3 to TRBJ1-2, with 10 bases aligning to TRBD1. V lost 2 bases and J lost 5; bases outside the gene matches: 11. The CDR3 runs to 17 residues. Looked up from germline, CDR1 is SGHTA and CDR2 is FQGTGA. The CDR3 is CASSLDRGPPYLYGYTF. For the CDR3, the DNA is TGTGCCAGCAGCTTAGACAGGGGGCCTCCTTACTTATATGGCTACACCTTC.

The chain links TRBV5-4 to TRBJ1-1, with a weak D call TRBD1 (5 bases). The CDR3 sequence is 13 residues long. With 0 bases removed from V and 5 bases from J, the gap between germline ends came to 8 bases. CDR1 and CDR2 (germline): SGHNT, YYREEE (reference sequence). The CDR3 nucleotides are TGTGCCAGCAGCTTGGCCGAGGGGACTGAAGCTTTCTTT. Protein sequence: CASSLAEGTEAFF.

The chain recombines TRBV18 with TRBJ2-5; 11 bases agree with TRBD2. V gave up 4 bases and J gave up 2 bases; unmatched junction bases: 6. CDR1 is KGHSH, CDR2 LQKENI, per germline. This CDR3 contains 16 residues. CDR3 in amino acids: CASSQRLAGRQETQYF. CDR3 coding DNA: TGTGCCAGCTCACAGAGACTAGCGGGGAGACAAGAGACCCAGTACTTC. Full variable domain (outside the CDR3, taken from reference TRBV18 and TRBJ2-5): NAGVMQNPRHLVRRRGQEARLRCSPMKGHSHVYWYRQLPEEGLKFMVYLQKENIIDESGMPKERFSAEFPKEGPSILRIQQVVRGDSAAYFCASSQRLAGRQETQYFGPGTRLLVL.

The table lists this clone with a few counts. V gene TRBV10-2 combines with J gene TRBJ2-7; a possible D gene is TRBD1 (6 bases). Germline V lookup: CDR1 WSHSY, CDR2 SAAADI. This CDR3 is built from 16 residues. Trimming shortened V by 2 bases and J by 3 bases, and 17 bases separated the two germline ends. The CDR3 coding sequence is TGCGCCAGCAGTGAGGCCTCAGGGGCGACATACTACGAGCAGTACTTC. It encodes CASSEASGATYYEQYF.

The rearrangement links TRBV4-3 to TRBJ1-4; the D is unclear. Trimming cost V 0 bases and J 4 bases, with 12 bases left between them. The CDR3 contains 16 residues. Germline assignment: CDR1 LGHNA and CDR2 YSLEER. CDR3 DNA sequence: TGCGCCAGCAGCCAAGAATTCACAGCCCTTAATGAAAAACTGTTTTTT. This translates into CASSQEFTALNEKLFF.

The chain uses TRBV7-2 and TRBJ2-2, with 11 bases aligning to TRBD1. With 5 bases clipped from V and 7 bases from J, the junction kept 6 bases outside the gene matches. The CDR3 extends over 15 amino acids. The V gene's germline CDR1 is SGHTA and CDR2 FQGNSA. The DNA for the CDR3 is TGTGCCAGCAGCACTCGGACAGGGGGCGACGGGGAGCTGTTTTTT. Protein: CASSTRTGGDGELFF.

This clone is medium-sized within its sample. The V gene is TRBV10-2, the J gene TRBJ2-7; D uncertain. Germline V gene data show CDR1 as WSHSY and CDR2 as SAAADI. This CDR3 spans 14 amino acids. Trimming shortened V by 8 bases and J by 5 bases, and 19 bases separated the two germline ends. CDR3 region: CASAPGSLWDEQYF. The CDR3 region has the DNA TGCGCCAGCGCCCCAGGCAGCCTTTGGGACGAGCAGTACTTC.

The V gene is TRBV11-2, the J gene TRBJ1-2; 7 bases align to TRBD1. Germline V gene lookup returns CDR1 SGHAT and CDR2 FQNNGV. The CDR3 contains 18 residues. V lost 4 bases and J lost 2; bases outside the gene matches: 16. The CDR3 is CASSSTFGTAFLNYGYTF. The CDR3 coding sequence is TGTGCCAGCAGCTCTACTTTTGGGACAGCCTTTCTAAACTATGGCTACACCTTC.

The rearrangement links TRBV27 to TRBJ1-1; D possibly corresponds to TRBD1 (6 bases). CDR1 is MNHEY and CDR2 is SMNVEV in the germline V gene (reference sequence). This CDR3 spans 15 amino acids. V lost 8 bases and J lost 3, with 19 bases in between. For the CDR3, the DNA is TGTGCCAGCCTTCATACACAGGGAGGAGACACTGAAGCTTTCTTT. This sequence encodes CASLHTQGGDTEAFF.

The table lists this clone with a count of one. This rearrangement joins TRBV13 to TRBJ2-1; no definite D call. Germline lookup yields CDR1 PRHDT and CDR2 FYEKMQ (reference sequence). This CDR3 comprises 14 residues. Trimming cost V 0 bases and J 8 bases, with 11 bases left between them. The CDR3 sequence: CASSLGTGRDEQFF. The CDR3 nucleotides are TGTGCCAGCAGCTTAGGGACGGGTAGGGATGAGCAGTTCTTC.

V gene TRBV9 combines with J gene TRBJ1-1; D is ambiguous. CDR1 and CDR2 (germline): SGDLS, YYNGEE. CDR3 length equals 14 residues. The V gene lost 4 bases and the J gene lost 1 base, with 11 bases spanning the gap. The CDR3 spells CASSPKDGNTEAFF. CDR3 bases: TGTGCCAGCAGCCCTAAGGACGGGAACACTGAAGCTTTCTTT.

The chain couples TRBV7-9 to TRBJ1-3, with D unclear. CDR1 is SEHNR and CDR2 is FQNEAQ in the germline V gene (reference sequence). Trimming took off 2 bases at V and 1 base at J, with 9 bases between the two ends. The CDR3 spans 15 residues. The CDR3 nucleotides are TGTGCCAGCAGCTTATCAGTTTCGTCTGGAAACACCATATATTTT. Translating gives CASSLSVSSGNTIYF.

This clone was counted a few times. This sample also contains other DNA sequences that code for the same CDR3. The chain combines TRBV11-3 with TRBJ1-1; possible D gene TRBD1, 5 bases. CDR3 length equals 13 residues. Trimming took off 5 bases at V and 1 base at J, with 8 bases between the two ends. Germline V gene lookup returns CDR1 SGHNT and CDR2 YENEEA. CDR3 bases: TGTGCCAGCAGCCTCGGGGGGAACACTGAAGCTTTCTTT. It codes for CASSLGGNTEAFF.

The chain uses TRBV28 and TRBJ2-3; either TRBD1 or TRBD2 may supply D (6 bases each). The CDR3 spans 15 residues. CDR1 MDHEN and CDR2 SYDVKM come from the germline V gene. CDR3 amino acids: CALSGGPASTDTQYF. Here the CDR3 DNA reads TGTGCTTTGAGTGGGGGGCCTGCCAGCACAGATACGCAGTATTTT.

The chain couples TRBV19 to TRBJ1-4; 7 nucleotides match TRBD1. Trimming cost V 4 bases and J 8 bases; bases outside gene matches: 16. CDR1 and CDR2 (germline): LNHDA, SQIVND (reference sequence). This CDR3 is 17 amino acids long. The CDR3 DNA follows: TGTGCCAGTAGTACACAAACGGACAGGACGATGCGGGAAAAACTGTTTTTT. It specifies CASSTQTDRTMREKLFF. The full variable domain, its missing parts supplied by reference TRBV19 and TRBJ1-4, is DGGITQSPKYLFRKEGQNVTLSCEQNLNHDAMYWYRQDPGQGLRLIYYSQIVNDFQKGDIAEGYSVSREKKESFPLTVTSAQKNPTAFYLCASSTQTDRTMREKLFFGSGTQLSVL.

This clone was seen a few times. V is TRBV9 and J is TRBJ2-7; the match to TRBD1 covers 7 bases. The V gene's germline CDR1 is SGDLS and CDR2 YYNGEE. V was pared by 3 bases and J by 3 bases, with 6 bases of the junction left unmatched. This CDR3 is 14 amino acids long. For the CDR3, the DNA is TGTGCCAGCAGCGGCCCGGGACAGAACTACGAGCAGTACTTC. It yields the protein CASSGPGQNYEQYF.

A word on this clone: With only one base between it and a far larger clone, this is likely a read error. The same CDR3 arises from other DNA sequences in this sample as well. The chain carries TRBV5-4 and TRBJ1-2; D gene ambiguous. This CDR3 has 16 amino acids. V was trimmed by 4 bases and J by 3 bases, leaving 19 bases between them. Germline CDR1 and CDR2: SGHNT and YYREEE (reference sequence). CDR3 coding DNA: TGTGCCAGCAGCCAAGATCCCCCAGACTTGGACTATGGCTACACCTTC. Translating gives CASSQDPPDLDYGYTF.

CDR3 nucleotides: TGTGCCAGCAGTTTAAACGCAGCGGGGGGAGGAGTAGAGACCCAGTACTTC. It is translated as CASSLNAAGGGVETQYF. The genes are TRBV27 and TRBJ2-5, with 9 bases that match TRBD2. J was trimmed by 4 bases and V by 2 bases; bases with no gene match: 11. The germline CDR1 and CDR2 sequences are MNHEY and SMNVEV (reference sequence). CDR3 length equals 17 residues.

The rearrangement uses TRBV5-1 and TRBJ2-3, with 7 bases that match TRBD1. This CDR3 has 15 residues. The J segment lost 4 bases and the V segment lost 7 bases, leaving 12 bases of the junction unmatched. The germline V gene has CDR1 SGHRS and CDR2 YFSETQ. CDR3 residues: CASPNQGDGADTQYF. CDR3 nucleotide sequence: TGCGCCAGCCCCAACCAGGGGGATGGGGCAGATACGCAGTATTTT.

The V call is TRBV11-1, the J call TRBJ2-3; 13 nucleotides line up with TRBD2. V shed 1 base and J 4 bases; nucleotides not matched to a gene: 2. CDR3 size: 16 residues. Germline assignment: CDR1 SGHAT and CDR2 FQDESV (reference sequence). The CDR3, as DNA: TGTGCCAGCAGCTTAGAACTAGCGGGGGGGCCAGATACGCAGTATTTT. This gives the protein CASSLELAGGPDTQYF.